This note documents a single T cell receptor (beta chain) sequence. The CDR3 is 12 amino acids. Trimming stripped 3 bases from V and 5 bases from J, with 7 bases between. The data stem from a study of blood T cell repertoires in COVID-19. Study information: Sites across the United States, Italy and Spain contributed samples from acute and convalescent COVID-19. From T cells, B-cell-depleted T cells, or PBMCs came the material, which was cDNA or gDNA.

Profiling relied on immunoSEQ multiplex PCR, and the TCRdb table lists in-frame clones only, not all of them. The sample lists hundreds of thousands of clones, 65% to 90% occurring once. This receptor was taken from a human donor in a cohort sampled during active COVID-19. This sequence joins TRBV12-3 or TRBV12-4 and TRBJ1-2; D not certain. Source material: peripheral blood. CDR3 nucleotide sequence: TGTGCCAGCAGTTTTGGGGAGTATGGCTACACCTTC. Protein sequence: CASSFGEYGYTF.